The clone carrying this TCR beta chain was detected ten times or more. Its antigen is still unknown. Germline V gives CDR1 LGHDT, CDR2 YNNKEL (reference sequence). The CDR3 has 12 residues. This specimen belongs to a study of blood T cells in healthy people across ages. Study outcomes and limitations: The study lacked donor CMV status, which possibly confounded expanded clonotype changes.

Through a sample-barcoded 5' primer and a J-beta primer mix, a second PCR was run for roughly 6 to 11 cycles. TCRdb itself ran the 5' RACE reads through MiXCR, one entry per CDR3 protein. The repertoire holds about 630,000 distinct CDR3 sequences, with roughly 20% as singletons. Collection of 8.5 to 10 milliliters of peripheral blood was performed for each donor. At least 7 million PBMCs were isolated per sample. The rearrangement joins TRBV3-1 to TRBJ2-5, with a weak D call TRBD2 (5 bases). The closer fit of TRBJ2-1 to the DNA end suggests the J call may be wrong. The sample consisted of blood. The clonotype was recovered from a man in his sixties or seventies in good health. CDR3 sequence: CASSHFGGEQFF. As DNA, the CDR3 is TGTGCCAGCAGCCACTTCGGAGGTGAGCAGTTCTTC.